These T cell receptor beta chains were read from a single sample in a study of T cell responses to AZD1222 COVID-19 vaccine. The table came from immunoSEQ multiplex PCR; TCRdb's copy has only in-frame clones and leaves some out. The sample shows about 73,000 clones, roughly nine tenths of them seen only once. The input for sequencing was peripheral blood, taken 28 days after the second AZD1222 dose. The receptor set was obtained from an adult who received the AZD1222 COVID-19 vaccine. Both conserved end residues are part of each CDR3. The D gene is left open where the match is weak. Size is stated for part of the rows, as once, few or many counts, or as a class when the clone is expanded.

V gene	D gene	clone size	J gene	CDR3 protein	CDR3 DNA
TRBV6-5	TRBD1	.	TRBJ1-4	CASSYWGTGSEKLFF	TGTGCCAGCAGTTACTGGGGGACAGGGAGTGAAAAACTGTTTTTT
TRBV21-1	.	.	TRBJ2-2	CASSKAGLAGTMIGTGELFF	TGTGCCAGCAGCAAAGCGGGACTAGCGGGGACTATGATAGGCACCGGGGAGCTGTTTTTT
TRBV2	.	.	TRBJ1-1	CASTPFGLTNTEAFF	TGTGCCAGCACCCCCTTCGGACTCACGAACACTGAAGCTTTCTTT
TRBV19	TRBD1	.	TRBJ2-7	CASSPSGRDRGAYEQYF	TGTGCCAGTAGTCCCAGCGGCCGGGACAGGGGAGCGTACGAGCAGTACTTC
TRBV7-9	.	.	TRBJ1-4	CASSLAGQGLNEKLFF	TGTGCCAGCAGCTTAGCGGGTCAGGGGCTGAATGAAAAACTGTTTTTT
TRBV29-1	.	.	TRBJ1-1	CSVEETGSSEAFF	TGCAGCGTTGAAGAGACGGGATCCTCTGAAGCTTTCTTT
TRBV7-3	.	.	TRBJ2-3	CASSLRPGLITDTQYF	TGTGCCAGCAGCTTACGGCCAGGGTTAATCACAGATACGCAGTATTTT
TRBV18	.	.	TRBJ1-3	CASSPPGNTIYF	TGTGCCAGCTCACCTCCAGGAAACACCATATATTTT
TRBV5-1	TRBD1	.	TRBJ1-4	CASSGSGRGGGGQKLFF	TGCGCCAGCAGCGGATCGGGAAGAGGGGGCGGAGGGCAAAAACTGTTTTTT
TRBV12-3/TRBV12-4	.	.	TRBJ1-5	CASSFRPQPQHF	TGTGCCAGCAGTTTCCGCCCGCAGCCCCAGCATTTT
TRBV18	TRBD1	.	TRBJ2-3	CASSPPIGTGADTQYF	TGTGCCAGCTCACCACCCATCGGGACAGGGGCAGATACGCAGTATTTT
TRBV5-1	.	.	TRBJ1-1	CASSLEGMVSANTEAFF	TGCGCCAGCAGCTTGGAGGGGATGGTATCGGCGAACACTGAAGCTTTCTTT
TRBV2	TRBD2	.	TRBJ2-2	CASTLDSPPGLAMNTGELFF	TGTGCCAGCACCCTAGACAGCCCTCCGGGACTAGCAATGAACACCGGGGAGCTGTTTTTT
TRBV19	.	.	TRBJ1-1	CASSIQGPRNTEAFF	TGTGCCAGTAGTATTCAGGGACCCCGCAACACTGAAGCTTTCTTT
TRBV4-3	.	.	TRBJ2-1	CASSQEHRVGYNEQFF	TGCGCCAGCAGCCAAGAACACAGGGTGGGGTACAATGAGCAGTTCTTC
TRBV19	.	.	TRBJ1-1	CASSIVGPNGEAFF	TGTGCCAGTAGTATAGTGGGACCGAACGGTGAAGCTTTCTTT
TRBV2	.	.	TRBJ1-2	CASSGTYGYTF	TGTGCCAGCAGTGGAACTTATGGCTACACCTTC
TRBV28	.	once	TRBJ1-4	CASSSQLGENEKLFF	TGTGCCAGCAGTTCCCAACTTGGGGAAAATGAAAAACTGTTTTTT
TRBV28	.	.	TRBJ2-7	CASSAQVPPYEQYF	TGTGCCAGCAGTGCACAGGTTCCCCCCTACGAGCAGTACTTC
TRBV29-1	.	.	TRBJ1-2	CSVGSVAPNYGYTF	TGCAGCGTTGGCTCCGTAGCCCCAAACTATGGCTACACCTTC
TRBV18	TRBD1	.	TRBJ1-2	CASSPIDWTGRNYGYTF	TGTGCCAGCTCACCGATCGACTGGACAGGGCGTAACTATGGCTACACCTTC
TRBV5-4	.	.	TRBJ1-6	CASSPERGSPLHF	TGTGCCAGCAGCCCTGAGAGGGGTTCACCCCTCCACTTT
TRBV18	TRBD2	.	TRBJ2-3	CASSPPGRGSTDTQYF	TGTGCCAGCTCACCACCCGGGCGGGGGAGCACAGATACGCAGTATTTT
TRBV2	.	.	TRBJ1-1	CASSEPRVRTEAFF	TGTGCCAGCAGTGAACCCAGGGTGCGCACTGAAGCTTTCTTT
TRBV5-1	TRBD1	.	TRBJ1-3	CASSSGQGKNTIYF	TGCGCCAGCAGCTCGGGACAGGGCAAAAACACCATATATTTT